This T cell receptor (beta chain) is from a study of Graves' ophthalmopathy and Graves' hyperthyroidism. V lost 4 bases to trimming and J lost 3 bases; unmatched junction nucleotides: 8. Looked up from germline, CDR1 is DFQATT and CDR2 is SNEGSKA (reference sequence). The CDR3 length is 14 residues. Researchers took RNA transcripts and amplified TCR beta CDR3 regions from them. HTBI primers were used in a first-round RT-PCR, which preceded a second-round multiplex PCR. From the multiplex PCR reads, TCRdb called clonotypes with MiXCR, one entry per CDR3 protein. Of 600,000 to 950,000 distinct CDR3 sequences listed, about 44% are singletons.

This clonotype originated in an adult man with Graves' ophthalmopathy. Sequencing used peripheral blood. This chain uses TRBV20-1 with TRBJ1-2; TRBD1 agrees at 7 bases. Here the CDR3 DNA reads TGCAGTGCTAACCTGGGGACAGCAGACTATGGCTACACCTTC. This sequence encodes CSANLGTADYGYTF.